Below, 31 T cell receptor beta chains from the same sample are listed, as sequenced in a study of regulatory T cells in long-lasting Graves disease. Specified time point: newly diagnosed GD, antithyroid drugs for less than 3 months. TCR sequences were obtained from RNA taken from PBMCs. Investigators prepared the TCR beta libraries by applying iRepertoire HTBI primers and Arm-PCR of CDR3 regions. Using its own MiXCR run on the multiplex PCR reads, TCRdb lists one record per CDR3 protein. This table holds about 560,000 distinct CDR3 sequences, about 16% found once. The same sample was also studied in work on T cells in Graves' hyperthyroidism and ophthalmopathy.

The sample here was peripheral blood mononuclear cells (PBMCs), taken at new diagnosis, from a patient treated with antithyroid drugs. The receptors originated from a man aged 18 to 30 with Graves disease.

This clonotype was recorded at least ten times. The rearrangement links TRBV5-1 to TRBJ2-1; tentatively, D is TRBD1 (6 bases). CDR1 is SGHRS, CDR2 YFSETQ, per germline. The CDR3 sequence is 15 residues long. With 3 bases removed from V and 2 bases from J, the gap between germline ends came to 12 bases. Written as DNA, the CDR3 is TGCGCCAGCAGCTCGGGACACTTGACCTACAATGAGCAGTTCTTC. Translated, it gives CASSSGHLTYNEQFF.

V is TRBV30 and J is TRBJ2-2; D remains ambiguous. Germline CDR1 is GTSNPN and CDR2 is SVGIG (reference sequence). V lost 0 bases and J 7 bases, leaving 6 bases between the germline ends. The CDR3 sequence is 12 residues long. In nucleotides, the CDR3 is TGTGCCTGGAGTGTCTCTATCGGGGAGCTGTTTTTT. Amino acids: CAWSVSIGELFF.

At least ten counts were recorded for this clonotype. CDR3 DNA sequence: TGTGCCAGCAGTTTACGGGACAGGGGGCTTCAGTACTTC. Its translation: CASSLRDRGLQYF. The chain uses TRBV12-3 or TRBV12-4 and TRBJ2-7; 12 bases fit TRBD1. This CDR3 spans 13 amino acids. With V trimmed by 2 bases and J by 10 bases, 3 bases remained unmatched.

At least ten counts were recorded for this clonotype. The chain employs TRBV28 and TRBJ2-7; TRBD1 agrees at 9 bases. CDR3 length equals 15 residues. V was pared by 2 bases and J by 2 bases, with 4 bases of the junction left unmatched. The germline gives CDR1 MDHEN, CDR2 SYDVKM. The CDR3 nucleotides read TGTGCCAGCAGTTTAGGGGGACAGGGCCCCTACGAGCAGTACTTC. It specifies CASSLGGQGPYEQYF.

The chain uses TRBV6-2 or TRBV6-3 and TRBJ2-3; TRBD1 is a possible D gene (6 bases). Germline values: CDR1 MNHEY, CDR2 SVGEGT. This CDR3 comprises 19 residues. V was pared by 2 bases and J by 0 bases, with 21 bases between. In DNA, the CDR3 is TGTGCCAGCAGTTACCGCCGCCGGGACACCCAAACTAGCACAGATACGCAGTATTTT. Protein: CASSYRRRDTQTSTDTQYF.

The sample holds a few counts of this clonotype. The chain uses TRBV5-1 and TRBJ2-1; the D gene is possibly TRBD1 (8 bases). CDR1 and CDR2 from the germline V gene are SGHRS and YFSETQ. The V end was cut by 7 bases, the J end by 6 bases, with 20 bases between. CDR3 length: 15 amino acids. The CDR3 coding sequence is TGCGCCAGCGGAGGGGGGGACAGGAACTCCAATGAGCAGTTCTTC. This sequence encodes CASGGGDRNSNEQFF.

The chain links TRBV20-1 to TRBJ2-7; D may be TRBD1 or TRBD2 (6 bases each). The V and J ends lost 7 bases and 1 base respectively, with 14 bases between them. From germline, CDR1 is DFQATT and CDR2 SNEGSKA (reference sequence). The CDR3 totals 13 residues. The CDR3: CSGEDRSSYEQYF. The CDR3 DNA is TGCAGTGGGGAGGACAGATCTTCCTACGAGCAGTACTTC.

On this clonotype itself: An end of the junction does not agree with germline; a read error may underlie this. The genes are TRBV12-3 or TRBV12-4 and TRBJ1-3; D remains ambiguous. CDR3 size: 15 residues. The chain's CDR3 is CAGSYHSPSGNTIYF. CDR3 in DNA: TGTGCCGGCAGTTACCACAGCCCCTCTGGAAACACCATATATTTT.

This clonotype was seen repeatedly, ten times or more. V gene TRBV30 combines with J gene TRBJ1-1; no clear D. V lost 0 bases, J lost 0 bases, and 8 bases lay in between. Germline V lookup: CDR1 GTSNPN, CDR2 SVGIG (reference sequence). The CDR3 runs to 14 residues. CDR3 loop: CAWSVAAMNTEAFF. CDR3 bases: TGTGCCTGGAGTGTAGCAGCGATGAACACTGAAGCTTTCTTT. Looking up the rest from reference TRBV30 and TRBJ1-1 gives the full variable domain: SQTIHQWPATLVQPVGSPLSLECTVEGTSNPNLYWYRQAAGRGLQLLFYSVGIGQISSEVPQNLSASRPQDRQFILSSKKLLLSDSGFYLCAWSVAAMNTEAFFGQGTRLTVV.

This clonotype has ten or more counts. This rearrangement joins TRBV7-3 to TRBJ2-1; D possibly matches TRBD1 or TRBD2 (7 bases each). Trimming took 0 bases from V and 6 from J, leaving 12 bases between them. Germline V gene sequence: CDR1 SGHTA, CDR2 FQGTGA. The CDR3 runs 15 residues. The CDR3 sequence: CASSLTQGRVNEQFF. CDR3 in DNA: TGTGCCAGCAGCTTAACACAGGGGAGGGTCAATGAGCAGTTCTTC.

This clonotype came up many times. This CDR3 reads CASSQRVDEQYF. The CDR3 nucleotides read TGTGCCAGCAGCCAACGAGTGGACGAGCAGTACTTC. This chain connects TRBV14 to TRBJ2-7; unclear D gene. The CDR3 has 12 residues. V dropped 2 bases and J dropped 5 bases, with 7 bases sitting between them. Germline CDR1 and CDR2: SGHDN and FVKESK.

The V call is TRBV20-1, the J call TRBJ2-1; perhaps TRBD2 as D (6 bases). The CDR3 covers 16 residues. Trimming stripped 6 bases from V and 4 bases from J, with 22 bases between. Germline V gene sequence: CDR1 DFQATT, CDR2 SNEGSKA (reference sequence). The CDR3 bases are TGCAGTGCCCAACCAGGTGCGGGAACGGGGTACAATGAGCAGTTCTTC. Translated: CSAQPGAGTGYNEQFF.

At least ten counts were recorded for this clonotype. The chain is built from TRBV5-1 and TRBJ2-3; D unclear. The CDR3 contains 15 residues. Germline V gene sequence: CDR1 SGHRS, CDR2 YFSETQ. V lost 3 bases and J 0 bases, leaving 11 bases between the germline ends. The CDR3, as DNA: TGCGCCAGCAGCTCCATGGCCCCTAGCACAGATACGCAGTATTTT. This encodes CASSSMAPSTDTQYF.

The rearrangement links TRBV12-3 or TRBV12-4 to TRBJ1-6; no definite D call. The ends were cut back, 8 bases at V and 10 bases at J, with 15 bases in the middle. This CDR3 has 13 amino acids. The CDR3 DNA reads TGTGCCAGCTCATGGGAGGGTTTCTCACCCCTCCACTTT. Translated: CASSWEGFSPLHF.

V and J are TRBV4-1 and TRBJ2-2; 12 bases are a match to TRBD2. The V and J ends lost 5 bases and 1 base, in that order; junction bases with no gene match: 11. In germline, CDR1 is MGHRA, CDR2 YSYEKL. The CDR3 contains 19 residues. The CDR3 nucleotides are TGCGCCAGCAGCGGGAGCGGGCTAGCGGGAGGGCTGAACACCGGGGAGCTGTTTTTT. This gives the protein CASSGSGLAGGLNTGELFF.

This clonotype was seen ten or more times. The J gene is TRBJ1-1, the V gene TRBV18; a weak D match, TRBD1 (5 bases). Germline V gene sequence: CDR1 KGHSH, CDR2 LQKENI. CDR3 length: 15 amino acids. Trimming removed 3 bases at V and 10 bases at J, with 21 bases between. CDR3 in DNA: TGTGCCAGCTCACCTCCCGACTCCAGGGTGATGGCAGCTTTCTTT. It is translated as CASSPPDSRVMAAFF. The variable domain in full, completed from reference TRBV18 and TRBJ1-1, reads NAGVMQNPRHLVRRRGQEARLRCSPMKGHSHVYWYRQLPEEGLKFMVYLQKENIIDESGMPKERFSAEFPKEGPSILRIQQVVRGDSAAYFCASSPPDSRVMAAFFGQGTRLTVV.

This clonotype showed up just a few times. This chain connects TRBV5-6 to TRBJ2-7, with 9 bases aligning to TRBD1. The CDR3 spans 16 residues. Germline-derived CDR1 and CDR2 are SGHDT and YYEEEE. V dropped 4 bases and J dropped 5; count of bases not matched to a gene: 13. CDR3 DNA: TGTGCCAGCAGCGTTAAAACCGGGACAGGGTCGAACGAGCAGTACTTC. This encodes CASSVKTGTGSNEQYF.

The CDR3 coding sequence is TGTGCCAGTAGGGGGACTAGCGGGATTATGGATACGCAGTATTTT. Amino acid sequence: CASRGTSGIMDTQYF. V and J are TRBV27 and TRBJ2-3, with 13 bases aligning to TRBD2. This CDR3 contains 15 residues. V lost 9 bases to trimming and J lost 6 bases; unmatched junction nucleotides: 9. The V gene's germline CDR1 is MNHEY and CDR2 SMNVEV (reference sequence).

This clonotype has just a few counts. The genes are TRBV5-6 and TRBJ1-1; 8 bases line up with TRBD1. The CDR3 runs to 13 residues. Losses at the gene ends were 4 bases for V and 8 bases for J; bases not matched to a gene: 7. CDR1 and CDR2 from the germline V gene are SGHDT and YYEEEE. CDR3 DNA sequence: TGTGCCAGCAGCCCGGACAGGGTCACGGAAGCTTTCTTT. Translating it yields CASSPDRVTEAFF.

The table lists this clonotype with a few counts. The V gene is TRBV20-1, the J gene TRBJ1-2, with D perhaps TRBD1 (6 bases). The ends were cut back, 0 bases at V and 3 bases at J, with 11 bases in the middle. The CDR3 extends over 14 amino acids. Per germline, CDR1 DFQATT and CDR2 SNEGSKA (reference sequence). CDR3 DNA: TGCAGTGCTAGAGATTCCAGGGGTGACTATGGCTACACCTTC. Its translation: CSARDSRGDYGYTF.

This clonotype appeared many times. V and J are TRBV11-1 and TRBJ2-7; unclear D gene. CDR3 length equals 14 residues. CDR1 SGHAT and CDR2 FQDESV come from the germline V gene (reference sequence). The V gene lost 1 base and the J gene lost 6 bases, with 13 bases spanning the gap. CDR3 nucleotide sequence: TGTGCCAGCAGCTTAGAACCCGGATATGCCGAGCAGTACTTC. The encoded protein is CASSLEPGYAEQYF. Full variable domain (remainder filled in from reference TRBV11-1 and TRBJ2-7): EAEVAQSPRYKITEKSQAVAFWCDPISGHATLYWYRQILGQGPELLVQFQDESVVDDSQLPKDRFSAERLKGVDSTLKIQPAELGDSAMYLCASSLEPGYAEQYFGPGTRLTVT.

The genes are TRBV12-5 and TRBJ2-7; 8 nucleotides agree with TRBD2. V lost 6 bases and J lost 6; bases outside the gene matches: 10. CDR1 is LGHNT and CDR2 is FRNRAP in the germline V gene. The CDR3 spans 14 residues. DNA of the CDR3: TGTGCTAGTGGCCCGCGGGGGGACTTTGGCGAGCAGTACTTC. Translating it yields CASGPRGDFGEQYF.

This clonotype was counted only a few times. The genes are TRBV10-3 and TRBJ1-5; 7 nucleotides agree with TRBD1. The trim removed 10 bases at V and 5 bases at J, leaving 8 bases unmatched. The CDR3 runs to 13 residues. Germline loops: CDR1 ENHRY, CDR2 SYGVKD. CDR3 protein: CATRQGRDQPQHF. CDR3 sequence (DNA): TGTGCCACCCGACAGGGTCGGGATCAGCCCCAGCATTTT.

This clonotype was observed many times. This chain connects TRBV14 to TRBJ2-7; D is undetermined. The V end was cut by 3 bases, the J end by 6 bases, with 12 bases between. CDR3 length equals 13 residues. Germline V CDR1 and CDR2: SGHDN, FVKESK. The CDR3 protein is CASSHPGSREQYF. CDR3 sequence (DNA): TGTGCCAGCAGCCACCCCGGAAGCCGCGAGCAGTACTTC.

This clonotype was seen a handful of times. The gene calls are TRBV9 and TRBJ2-3, with TRBD2 as a possible D gene (6 bases). Germline V gives CDR1 SGDLS, CDR2 YYNGEE. The CDR3 is 15 amino acids. Deletions cut 1 base from V and 1 base from J, with 10 bases between. The CDR3, as DNA: TGTGCCAGCAGCGTAACGGGAGTGGGCACAGATACGCAGTATTTT. Its protein is CASSVTGVGTDTQYF.

This clonotype was seen a few times. V gene TRBV6-1 combines with J gene TRBJ1-5; D is uncertain. V lost 1 base and J 6 bases, leaving 7 bases between the germline ends. Germline CDR1 MNHNS, CDR2 SASEGT. This CDR3 has 13 residues. CDR3 region: CASSEVLVQPQHF. CDR3 coding DNA: TGTGCCAGCAGTGAAGTCCTGGTTCAGCCCCAGCATTTT.

This clonotype was detected only a few times. The chain combines TRBV7-2 with TRBJ2-3, with 9 nucleotides matching TRBD2. The CDR3 contains 16 residues. V dropped 5 bases and J dropped 7; count of bases not matched to a gene: 13. From germline, CDR1 is SGHTA and CDR2 FQGNSA. CDR3 in DNA: TGTGCCAGCAGCATACAAGCGGCGGGAGGGGGAAATACGCAGTATTTT. Amino acid sequence: CASSIQAAGGGNTQYF.

There are many counts of this clonotype. The chain uses TRBV5-1 and TRBJ2-1; the D is unclear. Germline V CDR1 and CDR2: SGHRS, YFSETQ. The ends were cut back, 0 bases at V and 2 bases at J, with 6 bases in the middle. This CDR3 contains 14 residues. The CDR3 here is CASSLDYPYNEQFF. Written as DNA, the CDR3 is TGCGCCAGCAGCTTGGACTACCCCTACAATGAGCAGTTCTTC.

This clonotype has a count of ten or more. J is TRBJ2-1 and V is TRBV5-1, with D possibly matching TRBD1 (6 bases). The germline V gene has CDR1 SGHRS and CDR2 YFSETQ. The CDR3 loop spans 15 amino acids. Trimming removed 4 bases at V and 7 bases at J, with 18 bases between. CDR3 amino acids: CASSETGTAKNEQFF. The CDR3 region has the DNA TGCGCCAGCAGCGAAACAGGGACGGCAAAGAATGAGCAGTTCTTC.

This clonotype occurred once. It may be a read error: a sequence one base away is much more abundant. This chain joins TRBV27 and TRBJ1-5, with D possibly matching TRBD1 (5 bases). Germline assignment: CDR1 MNHEY and CDR2 SMNVEV (reference sequence). This CDR3 is built from 19 residues. For the CDR3, the DNA is TGTGCCGGCAGTTTTGACCGGCCGGGGCGGAGTTATAGCAATCAGCCCCAGCATTTT. Translating it yields CAGSFDRPGRSYSNQPQHF.

This clonotype has ten or more counts. V usage is TRBV12-3 or TRBV12-4 and J usage is TRBJ1-6; 8 bases are a match to TRBD1. This CDR3 comprises 14 residues. V gave up 6 bases and J gave up 7 bases; unmatched junction bases: 5. The DNA for the CDR3 is TGTGCCAGCAGCAATGGACAGGGAAATTCACCCCTCCACTTT. This sequence encodes CASSNGQGNSPLHF.